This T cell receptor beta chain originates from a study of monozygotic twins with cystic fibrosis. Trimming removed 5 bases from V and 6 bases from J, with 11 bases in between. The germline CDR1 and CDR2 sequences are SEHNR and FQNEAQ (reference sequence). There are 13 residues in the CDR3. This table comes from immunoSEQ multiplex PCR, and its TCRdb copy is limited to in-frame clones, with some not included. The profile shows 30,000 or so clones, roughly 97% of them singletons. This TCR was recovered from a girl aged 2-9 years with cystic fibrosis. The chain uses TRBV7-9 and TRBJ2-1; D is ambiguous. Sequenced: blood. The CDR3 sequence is CASSPPASNEQFF. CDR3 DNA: TGTGCCAGCAGCCCACCCGCGAGCAATGAGCAGTTCTTC.